The T cell receptor beta chain described here comes from a study of Ad26.COV2.S vaccination and SARS-CoV-2 variants. For the study at large: By the intramuscular route, Ad26.COV2.S was given once, or twice 56 days apart. Study observations and caveats: The TCR breadth and depth analyses may have understated or missed part of the total T cell responses.

Treatment denoted: approximately 18 received Ad26.COV2.S at low or high dose, single or two shots; about five received placebo; per-sample allocation not given. Sample collection was performed on day 63 after the first vaccine or placebo injection. An Ad26 vector expressing Wuhan-strain SARS-CoV-2 spike served as the vaccine. To note about this clone: Antigen unknown.

The data were produced by immunoSEQ multiplex PCR, yet TCRdb's version contains in-frame clones alone and is incomplete. Of 250,000 to 300,000 clones in the sample, around 87% were seen once. V was clipped by 6 bases and J by 3 bases, with 9 bases between them. The germline gives CDR1 SNHLY, CDR2 FYNNEI. This CDR3 has 12 residues. V gene TRBV2 combines with J gene TRBJ2-7; possibly TRBD2 for D (5 bases). The source was peripheral blood, collected in a trial of Ad26.COV2.S vaccine versus placebo. The clonotype originates from a person between 18 and 59 years old who received the Ad26.COV2.S COVID-19 vaccine or a placebo. CDR3 loop: CASSSEGYEQYF. DNA of the CDR3: TGTGCCAGCAGCTCTGAGGGCTACGAGCAGTACTTC.